This T cell receptor beta chain was documented in a study of T cell responses to AZD1222 COVID-19 vaccine. Sequenced by immunoSEQ multiplex PCR; TCRdb stores in-frame clones only, minus some. The top ten clones hold under 8% of a sample with some 150,000 clones, roughly 85% of them seen once. V shed 5 bases and J shed 2 bases, with 13 bases lying between them. CDR3 length: 14 residues. CDR1 MDHEN and CDR2 SYDVKM come from the germline V gene. Source: peripheral blood, taken 28 days after the second dose of the MenACWY control vaccine. This TCR derives from an adult who received the MenACWY meningococcal vaccine as a control. The J gene is TRBJ2-7, the V gene TRBV28; D perhaps matches TRBD2 (6 bases). In DNA form, the CDR3 reads TGTGCCAGCAGTAAACCGGGACTGGCCTACGAGCAGTACGTC. Protein product: CASSKPGLAYEQYV.